This TCR beta chain is from a study of CD8 T cells in ankylosing spondylitis. This clonotype was picked up a small number of times. Its matching antigen is unknown. MiXCR, run by TCRdb on the 5' RACE reads, gives a single entry per CDR3 protein. The sample shows 250,000 to 350,000 distinct CDR3 sequences, 6.5% to 10% of them seen only once. Study-level findings and limits: A motif in TCR beta, a set of roughly eight highly homologous variants, appeared characteristic of ankylosing spondylitis blood.

CDR1 DFQATT and CDR2 SNEGSKA come from the germline V gene (reference sequence). Trimming took 5 bases from V and 5 from J, leaving 19 bases between them. The CDR3 spans 15 residues. The clonotype originates from a male donor with ankylosing spondylitis. What was sequenced was blood, either unsorted or a sorted T cell fraction (not recorded which). J is TRBJ2-1 and V is TRBV20-1; no reliable D call. CDR3 residues: CSAGSNGPPHNEQFF. For the CDR3, the DNA is TGCAGTGCTGGCTCCAATGGACCACCTCACAATGAGCAGTTCTTC.